The 17 T cell receptor beta chains below all came from one sample that was sequenced in a study of T cells in localized non-small cell lung cancer. TCRdb's copy holds only in-frame clones and misses some; the assay was immunoSEQ multiplex PCR. The sample has 30,000 or so clones; 92% are singletons. Sample: peripheral blood, taken before any cancer treatment. The receptors here all came from a female donor older than 55 with stage I lung adenocarcinoma.

The chain joins TRBV5-1 to TRBJ1-4; D unclear. The V and J ends lost 4 bases and 4 bases respectively, with 11 bases between them. The CDR3 is 14 residues long. Germline V gene data show CDR1 as SGHRS and CDR2 as YFSETQ. CDR3 DNA: TGCGCCAGCAGCCCAGATCCTGATAATGAAAAACTGTTTTTT. This codes for CASSPDPDNEKLFF.

The chain carries TRBV11-3 and TRBJ2-7, with 10 nucleotides matching TRBD1. Germline V gene sequence: CDR1 SGHNT, CDR2 YENEEA. The CDR3 extends over 17 amino acids. The trim removed 1 base at V and 7 bases at J, leaving 13 bases unmatched. This CDR3 is CASSLALSGDRGHEQYF. In DNA, the CDR3 is TGTGCCAGCAGCTTAGCCCTAAGTGGAGACAGGGGGCATGAGCAGTACTTC.

V gene TRBV6-6 combines with J gene TRBJ2-7; possibly TRBD2 for D (6 bases). CDR1 is MNHNY, CDR2 SVGAGI, per germline (reference sequence). The CDR3 runs to 15 residues. V gave up 0 bases and J gave up 0 bases, with 9 bases separating them. As DNA, the CDR3 is TGTGCCAGCAGTTACTCGGTGGGACTCTCCTACGAGCAGTACTTC. It translates to CASSYSVGLSYEQYF.

J is TRBJ2-7 and V is TRBV2; TRBD1 agrees at 7 bases. This CDR3 has 12 residues. From germline, CDR1 is SNHLY and CDR2 FYNNEI. J gave up 3 bases and V 5 bases, and 1 base lay outside the gene matches. CDR3 nucleotides: TGTGCCAGCAGTCGGACAGGCTACGAGCAGTACTTC. It specifies CASSRTGYEQYF. Variable domain in full (rest from reference TRBV2 and TRBJ2-7): EPEVTQTPSHQVTQMGQEVILRCVPISNHLYFYWYRQILGQKVEFLVSFYNNEISEKSEIFDDQFSVERPDGSNFTLKIRSTKLEDSAMYFCASSRTGYEQYFGPGTRLTVT.

The chain uses TRBV2 and TRBJ2-1; TRBD2 matches 14 bases. The CDR3 runs 17 residues. CDR1 and CDR2 (germline): SNHLY, FYNNEI. With 3 bases clipped from V and 4 bases from J, the junction kept 5 bases outside the gene matches. CDR3 in amino acids: CASSETGLAGGYNEQFF. The CDR3 DNA reads TGTGCCAGCAGTGAGACTGGACTAGCGGGGGGATACAATGAGCAGTTCTTC.

The chain combines TRBV28 with TRBJ1-2, with TRBD1 matching 8 bases. J lost 12 bases, V lost 1 base, and 4 bases had no gene match. The CDR3 loop spans 12 amino acids. Germline CDR1 is MDHEN and CDR2 is SYDVKM. CDR3 bases: TGTGCCAGCAGTTTATCGACAGGGGACAACACCTTC. The encoded protein is CASSLSTGDNTF.

V usage is TRBV29-1 and J usage is TRBJ2-5, with TRBD1 matching 7 bases. Germline CDR1 reads SQVTM; CDR2 reads ANQGSEA. The V gene end was trimmed by 7 bases and the J gene end by 2 bases; junction bases not matched to a gene: 1. The length of the CDR3 is 11 residues. CDR3 nucleotides: TGCAGCGGGGGACAGCAAGAGACCCAGTACTTC. Its protein is CSGGQQETQYF. The full variable domain, completed using reference TRBV29-1 and TRBJ2-5, is SAVISQKPSRDICQRGTSLTIQCQVDSQVTMMFWYRQQPGQSLTLIATANQGSEATYESGFVIDKFPISRPNLTFSTLTVSNMSPEDSSIYLCSGGQQETQYFGPGTRLLVL.

The genes are TRBV6-6 and TRBJ1-6; 7 nucleotides align to TRBD1. Germline loops: CDR1 MNHNY, CDR2 SVGAGI (reference sequence). This CDR3 spans 15 amino acids. The V segment lost 5 bases and the J segment 7 bases; nucleotides outside the gene matches: 8. The CDR3 reads CASSPPTGRNSPLHF. The CDR3 DNA follows: TGTGCCAGCAGTCCGCCGACAGGGAGAAATTCACCCCTCCACTTT.

The chain recombines TRBV7-9 with TRBJ1-1; D gene ambiguous. V was clipped by 5 bases and J by 3 bases, with 10 bases between them. Per germline, CDR1 SEHNR and CDR2 FQNEAQ (reference sequence). The CDR3 runs to 13 residues. CDR3: CASSAGWDTEAFF. DNA of the CDR3: TGTGCCAGCAGCGCCGGATGGGACACTGAAGCTTTCTTT.

The chain joins TRBV5-4 to TRBJ1-6; D might be TRBD1 (5 bases). Germline-derived CDR1 and CDR2 are SGHNT and YYREEE (reference sequence). The CDR3 spans 13 residues. V lost 2 bases and J lost 7, with 7 bases in between. The CDR3 reads CASSFRQNSPLHF. CDR3 DNA sequence: TGTGCCAGCAGCTTTCGACAGAATTCACCCCTCCACTTT.

The gene calls are TRBV6-5 and TRBJ1-2; no reliable D call. The germline gives CDR1 MNHEY, CDR2 SVGAGI. V was trimmed by 8 bases and J by 5 bases, leaving 3 bases between them. The CDR3 is 9 amino acids. CDR3 in amino acids: CASEYGYTF. CDR3 nucleotides: TGTGCCAGCGAGTATGGCTACACCTTC.

This sequence joins TRBV30 and TRBJ1-6; D is possibly TRBD1 (6 bases). The CDR3 contains 12 residues. Per the germline V gene, CDR1 is GTSNPN and CDR2 is SVGIG (reference sequence). Trimming removed 4 bases at V and 7 bases at J, with 8 bases between. CDR3 region: CAWIGGNSPLHF. The CDR3 bases are TGTGCCTGGATAGGGGGGAATTCACCCCTCCACTTT.

The chain uses TRBV5-1 and TRBJ2-4, with D hard to call. The V gene's germline CDR1 is SGHRS and CDR2 YFSETQ. With 0 bases removed from V and 11 bases from J, the gap between germline ends came to 15 bases. This CDR3 is built from 14 residues. The CDR3 loop is CASSLDSGSQLQYF. Written as DNA, the CDR3 is TGCGCCAGCAGCTTGGATTCTGGGTCCCAGCTTCAGTACTTC.

V usage is TRBV7-2 and J usage is TRBJ1-5; D is perhaps TRBD1 (6 bases). The V and J ends lost 4 bases and 4 bases respectively, with 8 bases between them. The CDR3 loop spans 13 amino acids. The germline gives CDR1 SGHTA, CDR2 FQGNSA. Here the CDR3 DNA reads TGTGCCAGCAGCTATAGGGGGAATCAGCCCCAGCATTTT. It yields the protein CASSYRGNQPQHF.

This clone is medium-sized by share. The chain has TRBV6-6 and TRBJ1-2; TRBD1 is a possible D gene (5 bases). V shed 2 bases and J shed 4 bases, with 11 bases lying between them. The germline V gene has CDR1 MNHNY and CDR2 SVGAGI (reference sequence). This CDR3 has 14 amino acids. CDR3 protein: CASSYDSNRYGYTF. In nucleotides, the CDR3 is TGTGCCAGCAGTTACGACAGTAATCGCTATGGCTACACCTTC.

V is TRBV7-2 and J is TRBJ2-5; D gene uncertain. Germline loops: CDR1 SGHTA, CDR2 FQGNSA. The CDR3 runs 15 residues. V was trimmed by 0 bases and J by 1 base, leaving 9 bases between them. The CDR3 DNA sequence: TGTGCCAGCAGCTTAGCTCTAGTCGGCCAAGAGACCCAGTACTTC. Its translation: CASSLALVGQETQYF.

This clone was observed a single time. The chain links TRBV18 to TRBJ1-2, with D possibly matching TRBD1 (5 bases). The germline gives CDR1 KGHSH, CDR2 LQKENI. Between the trimmed V and J ends, which lost 3 bases and 6 bases, there was a span of 8 bases. The CDR3 is 12 residues long. The CDR3 DNA follows: TGTGCCAGCTCACCGGGGGTTCATGGCTACACCTTC. It translates to CASSPGVHGYTF.